These T cell receptor beta chains were read from a single sample in a study of identical twins. In TCRdb, the 5' RACE reads were re-called with MiXCR into one record per CDR3 protein. The data hold some 1,700,000 distinct CDR3 sequences, with roughly a third observed a single time. Sequencing was carried out using cord blood. All receptors come from a newborn girl in good health. Each CDR3 is given with its conserved first and last residue. The D gene is left open where the match is weak. Clone size is not always given. Where it is, it says once, few, many or a class for expanded clones.

v_gene: TRBV9; j_gene: TRBJ2-1; abundance: NA; d_gene: TRBD2; CDR3aa: CASSVGSGRSYNEQFF; CDR3nt: TGTGCCAGCAGCGTAGGTAGCGGGCGCTCCTACAATGAGCAGTTCTTC
v_gene: TRBV2; j_gene: TRBJ2-1; abundance: NA; d_gene: TRBD2; CDR3aa: CASRAGTSGETQFF; CDR3nt: TGTGCCAGCAGAGCTGGGACTAGCGGGGAGACCCAGTTCTTC
v_gene: TRBV7-2; j_gene: TRBJ2-7; abundance: NA; d_gene: NA; CDR3aa: CASSLTGGTSYEQYF; CDR3nt: TGTGCCAGCAGCTTGACTGGCGGAACCTCCTACGAGCAGTACTTC
v_gene: TRBV27; j_gene: TRBJ1-2; abundance: few; d_gene: NA; CDR3aa: CASSFGQGEGYTF; CDR3nt: TGTGCCAGCAGTTTCGGGCAAGGGGAGGGCTACACCTTC
v_gene: TRBV9; j_gene: TRBJ2-4; abundance: NA; d_gene: NA; CDR3aa: CASSVGLRGSIQYF; CDR3nt: TGTGCCAGCAGCGTAGGACTAAGGGGGAGTATTCAGTACTTC
v_gene: TRBV6-6; j_gene: TRBJ1-2; abundance: NA; d_gene: NA; CDR3aa: CASTLQGGWGYGYTF; CDR3nt: TGTGCCAGCACTCTACAGGGCGGGTGGGGCTATGGCTACACCTTC
v_gene: TRBV12-3/TRBV12-4; j_gene: TRBJ2-7; abundance: many; d_gene: NA; CDR3aa: CASTNSYEQYF; CDR3nt: TGTGCCAGCACCAACTCCTACGAGCAGTACTTC
v_gene: TRBV12-3/TRBV12-4; j_gene: TRBJ2-1; abundance: NA; d_gene: NA; CDR3aa: CASSLLGEGSGEQFF; CDR3nt: TGTGCCAGCAGTTTACTTGGTGAGGGGTCAGGGGAGCAGTTCTTC
v_gene: TRBV11-2; j_gene: TRBJ2-5; abundance: few; d_gene: TRBD2; CDR3aa: CASSLFGGAFAETQYF; CDR3nt: TGTGCCAGCAGCTTATTCGGGGGGGCTTTCGCGGAGACCCAGTACTTC
v_gene: TRBV10-3; j_gene: TRBJ1-1; abundance: NA; d_gene: NA; CDR3aa: CAISERGTVNTEAFF; CDR3nt: TGTGCCATCAGTGAAAGGGGGACTGTGAACACTGAAGCTTTCTTT
v_gene: TRBV20-1; j_gene: TRBJ2-3; abundance: few; d_gene: NA; CDR3aa: CSATPARERTDTQYF; CDR3nt: TGCAGTGCTACCCCAGCCCGGGAGAGGACAGATACGCAGTATTTT
v_gene: TRBV6-1; j_gene: TRBJ1-1; abundance: few; d_gene: NA; CDR3aa: CASSEIGPNTEAFF; CDR3nt: TGTGCCAGCAGTGAAATCGGCCCGAACACTGAAGCTTTCTTT
v_gene: TRBV12-3/TRBV12-4; j_gene: TRBJ2-7; abundance: few; d_gene: TRBD1; CDR3aa: CASTLGQGAYEQYF; CDR3nt: TGTGCCAGCACCTTGGGACAGGGCGCCTACGAGCAGTACTTC
v_gene: TRBV20-1; j_gene: TRBJ2-1; abundance: once; d_gene: NA; CDR3aa: CSARGPTSYNEQFF; CDR3nt: TGCAGTGCTAGAGGCCCGACTAGCTACAATGAGCAGTTCTTC
v_gene: TRBV21-1; j_gene: TRBJ2-7; abundance: NA; d_gene: NA; CDR3aa: CASSKVGGPIYEQYF; CDR3nt: TGTGCCAGCAGCAAAGTAGGGGGTCCGATCTACGAGCAGTACTTC
v_gene: TRBV5-1; j_gene: TRBJ2-5; abundance: NA; d_gene: NA; CDR3aa: CASSLGLVLQETQYF; CDR3nt: TGCGCCAGCAGCTTGGGTCTAGTTCTCCAAGAGACCCAGTACTTC
v_gene: TRBV5-1; j_gene: TRBJ1-6; abundance: few; d_gene: NA; CDR3aa: CASSLRPPRSSYNSPLHF; CDR3nt: TGCGCCAGCAGCTTGAGGCCACCTAGGAGCTCCTATAATTCACCCCTCCACTTT
v_gene: TRBV5-1; j_gene: TRBJ2-5; abundance: many; d_gene: NA; CDR3aa: CASSFGAQETQYF; CDR3nt: TGCGCCAGCAGCTTCGGGGCCCAAGAGACCCAGTACTTC
v_gene: TRBV12-3/TRBV12-4; j_gene: TRBJ1-2; abundance: NA; d_gene: NA; CDR3aa: CASSLLTVYGYTF; CDR3nt: TGTGCCAGCAGTTTGTTGACAGTCTATGGCTACACCTTC
v_gene: TRBV28; j_gene: TRBJ2-1; abundance: few; d_gene: NA; CDR3aa: CASSPGEGNEQFF; CDR3nt: TGTGCCAGCAGCCCAGGGGAGGGAAATGAGCAGTTCTTC
v_gene: TRBV14; j_gene: TRBJ1-4; abundance: few; d_gene: TRBD1; CDR3aa: CASSRGQGRGAEKLFF; CDR3nt: TGTGCCAGCAGCCGGGGACAGGGGCGCGGTGCTGAAAAACTGTTTTTT
v_gene: TRBV4-2; j_gene: TRBJ2-3; abundance: few; d_gene: TRBD1; CDR3aa: CASSSLQGARTDTQYF; CDR3nt: TGTGCCAGCAGCAGCTTACAGGGGGCTCGGACAGATACGCAGTATTTT
v_gene: TRBV4-2; j_gene: TRBJ1-2; abundance: NA; d_gene: NA; CDR3aa: CASSQDAATGGYGYTF; CDR3nt: TGTGCCAGCAGCCAAGACGCCGCCACGGGGGGCTATGGCTACACCTTC
v_gene: TRBV7-2; j_gene: TRBJ1-4; abundance: many; d_gene: NA; CDR3aa: CASSLAGRVNEKLFF; CDR3nt: TGTGCCAGCAGCTTAGCCGGGAGGGTTAATGAAAAACTGTTTTTT
v_gene: TRBV27; j_gene: TRBJ2-1; abundance: NA; d_gene: TRBD2; CDR3aa: CASSLSNRLAGAPPQFF; CDR3nt: TGTGCCAGCAGTTTATCGAACCGACTAGCGGGGGCCCCGCCGCAGTTCTTC
v_gene: TRBV20-1; j_gene: TRBJ2-7; abundance: few; d_gene: TRBD2; CDR3aa: CSARDPAVAGYEQYF; CDR3nt: TGCAGTGCTAGAGATCCAGCGGTAGCGGGCTACGAGCAGTACTTC
v_gene: TRBV6-5; j_gene: TRBJ2-5; abundance: NA; d_gene: TRBD2; CDR3aa: CASSYSRVGGETQYF; CDR3nt: TGTGCCAGCAGTTACTCGAGAGTCGGGGGGGAGACCCAGTACTTC
v_gene: TRBV12-3/TRBV12-4; j_gene: TRBJ2-7; abundance: few; d_gene: NA; CDR3aa: CASSLGQRFEQYF; CDR3nt: TGTGCCAGCAGTTTGGGGCAGAGATTCGAGCAGTACTTC